This note documents a single T cell receptor (beta chain) sequence. Its antigen is as yet unknown. This specimen belongs to a study of Tregs in tolerant kidney transplant recipients. Overall study: Mixed chimerism was transient after nonmyeloablative marrow transplants from related graft donors.

Sequenced by immunoSEQ multiplex PCR; TCRdb stores in-frame clones only, minus some. Counted here are around 63,000 clones, roughly 88% occurring once; the ten biggest clones make up under 2.5%. The germline V gene encodes CDR1 MNHEY and CDR2 SMNVEV (reference sequence). Trimming pared 4 bases from V and 5 bases from J, leaving 4 bases between. The CDR3 has 11 residues. General study results and limits: Some patients' samples used different primers over time, so nucleotide sequences weren't comparable. Validation in larger populations is needed because few patients were studied. Tregs expanded with activated donor B cells seemed most donor-specific.

The chain joins TRBV27 to TRBJ2-3; D gene uncertain. The clonotype originates from a human donor who received a combined kidney and bone marrow transplant. The source was Tregs from blood, collected before the transplant. The CDR3 nucleotides are TGTGCCAGCAGTTCCTTAGATACGCAGTATTTT. This sequence encodes CASSSLDTQYF.